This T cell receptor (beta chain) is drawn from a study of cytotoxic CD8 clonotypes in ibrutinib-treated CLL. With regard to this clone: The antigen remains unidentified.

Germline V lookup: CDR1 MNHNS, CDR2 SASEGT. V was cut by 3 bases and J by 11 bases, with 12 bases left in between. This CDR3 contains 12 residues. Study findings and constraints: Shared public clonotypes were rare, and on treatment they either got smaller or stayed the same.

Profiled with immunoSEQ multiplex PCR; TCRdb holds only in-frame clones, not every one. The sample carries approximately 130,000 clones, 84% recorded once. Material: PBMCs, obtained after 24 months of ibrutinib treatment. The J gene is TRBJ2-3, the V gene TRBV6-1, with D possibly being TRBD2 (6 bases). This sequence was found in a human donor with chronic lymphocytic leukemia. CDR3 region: CASSEEGLRQYF. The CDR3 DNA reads TGTGCCAGCAGTGAGGAGGGTCTGAGGCAGTATTTT.